One sample yielded the 20 T cell receptor beta chains listed below, sequenced in a study of T cells in Graves' hyperthyroidism and ophthalmopathy. There were TCR beta CDR3 regions amplified from RNA transcripts. HTBI primers drove first-round RT-PCR of the TCR CDR3. MiXCR, applied by TCRdb to the multiplex PCR reads, yields one record per CDR3 protein. The table records almost 500,000 distinct CDR3 sequences, about 20% of them present only once. The sample consisted of blood. Receptors were obtained from an older woman with Graves' ophthalmopathy.

The rearrangement links TRBV6-5 to TRBJ1-1; D perhaps matches TRBD1 (6 bases). The length of the CDR3 is 15 residues. Germline V lookup: CDR1 MNHEY, CDR2 SVGAGI. With 0 bases removed from V and 5 bases from J, the gap between germline ends came to 13 bases. As DNA, the CDR3 is TGTGCCAGCAGTTACTCCCAGGGGAGGGAAACTGAAGCTTTCTTT. Amino acids: CASSYSQGRETEAFF.

This clonotype was found many times. V is TRBV6-1 and J is TRBJ2-3; D is ambiguous. V was trimmed by 6 bases and J by 4 bases, leaving 11 bases between them. This CDR3 has 13 amino acids. Germline-derived CDR1 and CDR2 are MNHNS and SASEGT. The CDR3 loop is CASSPTPSDTQYF. The CDR3 DNA follows: TGTGCCAGCAGCCCTACCCCTTCAGATACGCAGTATTTT.

V and J are TRBV29-1 and TRBJ1-2; TRBD1 matches at 12 bases. Germline V gene sequence: CDR1 SQVTM, CDR2 ANQGSEA. V shed 6 bases and J 7 bases; nucleotides not matched to a gene: 9. This CDR3 spans 14 amino acids. The chain's CDR3 is CSVDGTGGVSGYTF. CDR3 sequence (DNA): TGCAGCGTGGACGGGACAGGGGGCGTCTCTGGCTACACCTTC.

This clonotype was found many times. The chain uses TRBV10-3 and TRBJ2-6; no reliable D call. Germline V gene sequence: CDR1 ENHRY, CDR2 SYGVKD. V lost 8 bases, J lost 0 bases, and 8 bases lay in between. The CDR3 runs to 14 residues. CDR3 amino acids: CAIRSDSGANVLTF. The DNA for the CDR3 is TGTGCCATCCGGTCTGACTCTGGGGCCAACGTCCTGACTTTC.

As regards this clonotype: A much larger clone is a single base away; this may be a read error. The V call is TRBV3-1, the J call TRBJ1-4; 11 bases are a match to TRBD1. The CDR3 has 16 amino acids. Per germline, CDR1 LGHDT and CDR2 YNNKEL (reference sequence). CDR3 in DNA: TGTGCCAACAGCCAAGATAGGACAGGGGGCGGCGAAAAACTGTTTTTT. Translating gives CANSQDRTGGGEKLFF.

The rearrangement joins TRBV3-1 to TRBJ2-3; 8 bases map to TRBD2. The CDR3 sequence is 15 residues long. With V trimmed by 2 bases and J by 3 bases, 4 bases remained unmatched. In germline, CDR1 is LGHDT, CDR2 YNNKEL (reference sequence). CDR3 nucleotides: TGTGCCAGCAGCCAACGAGCGGGAGTGACAGATACGCAGTATTTT. Amino acid sequence: CASSQRAGVTDTQYF.

In this sample, this clonotype turned up many times. This rearrangement joins TRBV7-2 to TRBJ1-2, with 9 bases identical to TRBD1. The J segment lost 4 bases and the V segment lost 3 bases, leaving 6 bases of the junction unmatched. Germline CDR1 and CDR2: SGHTA and FQGNSA. CDR3 length: 15 amino acids. CDR3 DNA: TGTGCCAGCAGCTTGGCTACGGGACAGGGCTATGGCTACACCTTC. Amino acids: CASSLATGQGYGYTF.

This clonotype was observed a few times. This chain uses TRBV5-6 with TRBJ2-5; D possibly matches TRBD1 or TRBD2 (5 bases each). The CDR3 extends over 14 amino acids. Trimming cost V 4 bases and J 1 base, with 11 bases left between them. Germline values: CDR1 SGHDT, CDR2 YYEEEE. The CDR3 reads CASSKRDGQETQYF. CDR3 nucleotide sequence: TGTGCCAGCAGCAAACGGGACGGCCAAGAGACCCAGTACTTC.

This clonotype was counted between two and nine times. The chain links TRBV6-1 to TRBJ2-3, with 9 bases lining up with TRBD1. The CDR3 is 14 amino acids. Unmatched junction bases numbered 7, after V lost 5 bases and J lost 7 bases. In germline, CDR1 is MNHNS, CDR2 SASEGT. This chain's CDR3 is CASSSGQGENTQYF. For the CDR3, the DNA is TGTGCCAGCAGTTCGGGACAGGGAGAGAATACGCAGTATTTT.

This chain joins TRBV10-3 and TRBJ1-1; no firm D call. V lost 11 bases, J lost 0 bases, and 13 bases lay in between. Germline V gene lookup returns CDR1 ENHRY and CDR2 SYGVKD. There are 13 residues in the CDR3. The CDR3, as DNA: TGTGCCTCACAATCAGGACTGAACACTGAAGCTTTCTTT. It codes for CASQSGLNTEAFF.

This clonotype was picked up many times. This sequence joins TRBV7-2 and TRBJ2-7; D possibly uses TRBD1 or TRBD2 (6 bases each). V gave up 1 base and J gave up 7 bases, with 17 bases separating them. This CDR3 contains 15 residues. CDR1 and CDR2 from the germline V gene are SGHTA and FQGNSA. CDR3 protein: CASSLDSRGLGEQYF. The DNA of the CDR3 is TGTGCCAGCAGCTTAGATTCCCGGGGGCTTGGAGAGCAGTACTTC.

The chain carries TRBV5-4 and TRBJ2-7; 12 bases fit TRBD2. Germline CDR1 reads SGHNT; CDR2 reads YYREEE (reference sequence). The V gene end was trimmed by 2 bases and the J gene end by 3 bases; junction bases not matched to a gene: 12. This CDR3 has 18 residues. The CDR3, as DNA: TGTGCCAGCAGCTTCCTACTACGGACTAGCGGGACCCACTACGAGCAGTACTTC. Amino acid sequence: CASSFLLRTSGTHYEQYF.

This clonotype has only a few counts. The chain combines TRBV4-2 with TRBJ2-5; the D gene could be TRBD1 or TRBD2 (6 bases each). Germline V CDR1 and CDR2: LGHNA, YNFKEQ. V shed 0 bases and J shed 2 bases, with 19 bases lying between them. The CDR3 contains 18 residues. The chain's CDR3 is CASSQDGGGGTNQETQYF. CDR3 coding DNA: TGTGCCAGCAGCCAAGATGGTGGCGGAGGGACAAATCAAGAGACCCAGTACTTC.

There are a few counts of this clonotype. The chain recombines TRBV24-1 with TRBJ2-1; D ambiguous. CDR3 size: 13 residues. Trimming cost V 1 base and J 10 bases, with 10 bases left between them. CDR1 is KGHDR and CDR2 is SFDVKD in the germline V gene. The CDR3: CATSDLLSREQFF. CDR3 sequence (DNA): TGTGCCACCAGTGATTTACTCAGCAGGGAGCAGTTCTTC.

This clonotype came up many times. The chain is built from TRBV30 and TRBJ1-6, with D perhaps matching TRBD1 (6 bases). This CDR3 region has 13 residues. Between the trimmed V and J ends, which lost 3 bases and 8 bases, there was a span of 11 bases. From germline, CDR1 is GTSNPN and CDR2 SVGIG (reference sequence). CDR3 coding DNA: TGTGCCTGGAGCAGGGGTCTGGATTCACCCCTCCACTTT. It codes for CAWSRGLDSPLHF. Filled out from reference TRBV30 and TRBJ1-6, the complete variable domain reads SQTIHQWPATLVQPVGSPLSLECTVEGTSNPNLYWYRQAAGRGLQLLFYSVGIGQISSEVPQNLSASRPQDRQFILSSKKLLLSDSGFYLCAWSRGLDSPLHFGNGTRLTVT.

This clonotype appeared once. V usage is TRBV15 and J usage is TRBJ1-5; 7 nucleotides agree with TRBD1. Germline values: CDR1 LNHNV, CDR2 YYDKDF (reference sequence). This CDR3 region has 15 residues. V gave up 4 bases and J gave up 0 bases; unmatched junction bases: 3. The CDR3 reads CATSKGQSSNQPQHF. Written as DNA, the CDR3 is TGTGCCACCAGCAAGGGACAGAGTAGCAATCAGCCCCAGCATTTT.

This clonotype was counted only a few times. The chain recombines TRBV20-1 with TRBJ2-3; D could derive from TRBD1 or TRBD2 (6 bases each). The CDR3 has 16 residues. Germline-derived CDR1 and CDR2 are DFQATT and SNEGSKA (reference sequence). V was shortened by 0 bases and J by 3 bases, with 16 bases between the two germline ends. Here the CDR3 DNA reads TGCAGTGCTAGAGACGCGGATGGAGGGGGGACAGATACGCAGTATTTT. It specifies CSARDADGGGTDTQYF.

This clonotype was seen ten or more times. The chain has TRBV30 and TRBJ1-4; D is uncertain. Germline values: CDR1 GTSNPN, CDR2 SVGIG (reference sequence). V was shortened by 6 bases and J by 2 bases, with 13 bases between the two germline ends. The CDR3 totals 14 residues. The CDR3 spells CACLRESTNEKLFF. The DNA for the CDR3 is TGTGCCTGCCTTAGGGAGTCTACTAATGAAAAACTGTTTTTT.

This clonotype is a singleton in its sample. The rearrangement uses TRBV5-1 and TRBJ2-1; 8 nucleotides match TRBD2. The J segment lost 2 bases and the V segment lost 4 bases, leaving 11 bases of the junction unmatched. Germline V gene lookup returns CDR1 SGHRS and CDR2 YFSETQ. This CDR3 is 17 amino acids long. The DNA for the CDR3 is TGCGCCAGCAGCGGGGCGGGAGGAATTTTAGCCTACAATGAGCAGTTCTTC. Residues: CASSGAGGILAYNEQFF.

The rearrangement links TRBV9 to TRBJ2-5, with a possible D match to TRBD1 (6 bases). V lost 2 bases to trimming and J lost 5 bases, with 10 bases between them. Looked up from germline, CDR1 is SGDLS and CDR2 is YYNGEE. CDR3 size: 13 residues. The CDR3 coding sequence is TGTGCCAGCAGCGTTAGGGACATGGAGACCCAGTACTTC. It yields the protein CASSVRDMETQYF. Full variable domain (missing parts from reference TRBV9 and TRBJ2-5): DSGVTQTPKHLITATGQRVTLRCSPRSGDLSVYWYQQSLDQGLQFLIQYYNGEERAKGNILERFSAQQFPDLHSELNLSSLELGDSALYFCASSVRDMETQYFGPGTRLLVL.